The next 32 T cell receptor beta chains were all read from a single sample in a study of identical twins. TCRdb re-called the 5' RACE reads with MiXCR, one entry per CDR3 protein. The data hold approximately 260,000 distinct CDR3 sequences, with approximately 8.3% observed a single time. This sample was shared with a second study, whose subject was yellow fever vaccine responses in identical twins.

Material for sequencing was CD8+ T cells sorted from blood. All receptors come from a young woman in good health.

This clonotype was picked up many times. The rearrangement joins TRBV12-3 or TRBV12-4 to TRBJ2-2, with D possibly matching TRBD1 (5 bases). Trimming cost V 4 bases and J 1 base, with 13 bases left between them. This CDR3 has 16 residues. CDR3 DNA sequence: TGTGCCAGCAGTTCGCAGGGCAGCTTGAACACCGGGGAGCTGTTTTTT. Residues: CASSSQGSLNTGELFF.

This clonotype was seen ten or more times. The rearrangement uses TRBV12-3 or TRBV12-4 and TRBJ2-3, with TRBD1 matching over 7 bases. The J segment lost 1 base and the V segment lost 9 bases, leaving 10 bases of the junction unmatched. The CDR3 has 15 residues. The CDR3 bases are TGTGCCAGTCGCACTTACAGGGGTGGCACAGATACGCAGTATTTT. It yields the protein CASRTYRGGTDTQYF.

This clonotype has ten or more counts. DNA of the CDR3: TGTGCCAGCAGCCAAGATCTGACAGCAGAGACCCAGTACTTC. It codes for CASSQDLTAETQYF. The genes are TRBV3-1 and TRBJ2-5; perhaps TRBD1 as D (5 bases). The CDR3 is 14 residues long. Germline values: CDR1 LGHDT, CDR2 YNNKEL (reference sequence). V shed 0 bases and J shed 4 bases, with 9 bases lying between them.

This clonotype was detected ten times or more. The rearrangement links TRBV5-1 to TRBJ2-7; D is unclear. Germline CDR1 is SGHRS and CDR2 is YFSETQ. This CDR3 has 14 residues. The V end was cut by 0 bases, the J end by 3 bases, with 10 bases between. CDR3 region: CASSLGVEGYEQYF. The CDR3 DNA sequence: TGCGCCAGCAGCTTGGGGGTCGAAGGCTACGAGCAGTACTTC. The full variable domain, its missing parts supplied by reference TRBV5-1 and TRBJ2-7, is KAGVTQTPRYLIKTRGQQVTLSCSPISGHRSVSWYQQTPGQGLQFLFEYFSETQRNKGNFPGRFSGRQFSNSRSEMNVSTLELGDSALYLCASSLGVEGYEQYFGPGTRLTVT.

J is TRBJ2-5 and V is TRBV29-1, with TRBD2 as a possible D gene (7 bases). Per the germline V gene, CDR1 is SQVTM and CDR2 is ANQGSEA. Trimming removed 1 base from V and 7 bases from J, with 22 bases in between. This CDR3 has 16 residues. The DNA of the CDR3 is TGCAGCGTTGAAGGGGGGGGCGACCGGTCGTTGGGGACCCAGTACTTC. Its protein product is CSVEGGGDRSLGTQYF.

The genes are TRBV30 and TRBJ2-7; 10 bases match TRBD1. Germline V gives CDR1 GTSNPN, CDR2 SVGIG (reference sequence). The ends lost 1 base at V and 4 bases at J; junction bases unmatched: 4. This CDR3 region has 14 residues. The CDR3 loop is CAWSEGTGAYEQYF. In DNA, the CDR3 is TGTGCCTGGAGTGAAGGGACAGGGGCTTACGAGCAGTACTTC.

This clonotype was picked up a small number of times. The genes are TRBV4-3 and TRBJ2-3; D is ambiguous. CDR3 size: 13 residues. The V and J ends lost 0 bases and 4 bases respectively, with 5 bases between them. Germline V gene data show CDR1 as LGHNA and CDR2 as YSLEER. The CDR3: CASSQDGSDTQYF. The CDR3, as DNA: TGCGCCAGCAGCCAAGATGGATCAGATACGCAGTATTTT.

The chain couples TRBV2 to TRBJ2-7, with 13 bases that match TRBD2. CDR1 is SNHLY, CDR2 FYNNEI, per germline. This CDR3 region has 15 residues. The V and J ends lost 3 bases and 3 bases, in that order; junction bases with no gene match: 2. CDR3 bases: TGTGCCAGCAGTGAGGGACTAGCGGGGATCTACGAGCAGTACTTC. Its protein product is CASSEGLAGIYEQYF.

The J gene is TRBJ2-7, the V gene TRBV7-9; 9 positions agree with TRBD2. After removal of 4 bases from V and 3 bases from J, the junction contained 7 bases not matched to a gene. The CDR3 is made up of 15 amino acids. Per germline, CDR1 SEHNR and CDR2 FQNEAQ (reference sequence). CDR3 residues: CASSSLLAGYYEQYF. Written as DNA, the CDR3 is TGTGCCAGCAGCTCGTTACTAGCGGGTTACTACGAGCAGTACTTC.

The table lists this clonotype with a few counts. The rearrangement links TRBV7-8 to TRBJ2-5; TRBD1 aligns across 8 bases. The CDR3 spans 15 residues. The germline V gene has CDR1 SGHVS and CDR2 FQNEAQ. J lost 0 bases, V lost 5 bases, and 5 bases had no gene match. The CDR3 nucleotides are TGTGCCAGCAGCGGGTGGACAGGGAACCAAGAGACCCAGTACTTC. This encodes CASSGWTGNQETQYF.

J is TRBJ2-3 and V is TRBV11-2; 14 bases are shared with TRBD2. CDR1 is SGHAT and CDR2 is FQNNGV in the germline V gene. CDR3 size: 21 residues. The ends lost 5 bases at V and 6 bases at J; junction bases unmatched: 22. The CDR3 loop reads CASSPPQGAKTSGRAPDTQYF. The DNA of the CDR3 is TGTGCCAGCAGCCCGCCACAGGGGGCAAAGACTAGCGGGAGGGCCCCTGATACGCAGTATTTT.

This clonotype was counted ten times or more. The chain employs TRBV20-1 and TRBJ2-1; tentatively, D is TRBD2 (7 bases). The germline V gene has CDR1 DFQATT and CDR2 SNEGSKA (reference sequence). The CDR3 totals 15 residues. V was clipped by 0 bases and J by 8 bases, with 17 bases between them. The CDR3, as DNA: TGCAGTGCTAGAGATCTGAACGGGGGGCGCGATGAGCAGTTCTTC. Translation gives CSARDLNGGRDEQFF.

This clonotype was counted ten times or more. CDR3 sequence: CASSQDYSSGRGNEQFF. The CDR3 DNA follows: TGTGCCAGCAGCCAAGATTATAGTAGCGGGAGGGGAAATGAGCAGTTCTTC. The chain combines TRBV4-2 with TRBJ2-1, with TRBD2 identical over 11 bases. Trimming at V came to 0 bases and at J to 7 bases, leaving 8 bases not matched to a gene. This CDR3 contains 17 residues. Germline loops: CDR1 LGHNA, CDR2 YNFKEQ.

The chain links TRBV28 to TRBJ2-7; perhaps TRBD2 as D (5 bases). Germline CDR1 reads MDHEN; CDR2 reads SYDVKM. V gave up 2 bases and J gave up 2 bases, with 7 bases separating them. CDR3 length: 13 residues. CDR3 DNA sequence: TGTGCCAGCAGTTTAATAGCGCCCTACGAGCAGTACTTC. It is translated as CASSLIAPYEQYF.

This clonotype was seen many times. V and J are TRBV29-1 and TRBJ2-7; perhaps D is TRBD1 or TRBD2 (5 bases each). The CDR3 has 16 amino acids. CDR1 and CDR2 from the germline V gene are SQVTM and ANQGSEA. Trimming cost V 8 bases and J 0 bases, with 23 bases left between them. The CDR3 spells CSISPRAAGSSYEQYF. CDR3 in DNA: TGCAGCATCAGCCCAAGGGCGGCAGGGAGCTCCTACGAGCAGTACTTC.

This clonotype was counted ten times or more. The V and J genes are TRBV29-1 and TRBJ2-2, with D perhaps matching TRBD1 or TRBD2 (5 bases each). The length of the CDR3 is 16 residues. The germline CDR1 and CDR2 sequences are SQVTM and ANQGSEA. V was shortened by 4 bases and J by 0 bases, with 15 bases between the two germline ends. The CDR3 loop reads CSVANTRDPNTGELFF. CDR3 DNA sequence: TGCAGCGTTGCAAATACCCGGGACCCGAACACCGGGGAGCTGTTTTTT.

This clonotype was seen ten or more times. The V and J genes are TRBV3-1 and TRBJ2-7; D remains unclear. Germline CDR1 reads LGHDT; CDR2 reads YNNKEL (reference sequence). V gave up 4 bases and J gave up 2 bases, with 9 bases separating them. CDR3 size: 13 residues. CDR3 loop: CASSPAEAYEQYF. The DNA of the CDR3 is TGTGCCAGCAGCCCAGCAGAGGCCTACGAGCAGTACTTC.

The V gene is TRBV28, the J gene TRBJ2-7, with 8 bases that match TRBD1. This CDR3 has 14 residues. CDR1 is MDHEN, CDR2 SYDVKM, per germline. J gave up 6 bases and V 6 bases, and 10 bases lay outside the gene matches. The CDR3 DNA reads as TGTGCCAGCAGCCTGACAGGGGCTGGGGTCGAGCAGTACTTC. This gives the protein CASSLTGAGVEQYF.

V and J are TRBV4-3 and TRBJ2-3; D possibly corresponds to TRBD1 (6 bases). V was cut by 0 bases and J by 2 bases, with 9 bases left in between. CDR3 size: 15 residues. Germline V gene sequence: CDR1 LGHNA, CDR2 YSLEER. The CDR3 region has the DNA TGCGCCAGCAGCCAAGATAACAGGGACACAGATACGCAGTATTTT. This encodes CASSQDNRDTDTQYF.

This clonotype was counted ten times or more. The gene calls are TRBV20-1 and TRBJ2-1; 10 bases align to TRBD2. With V trimmed by 0 bases and J by 4 bases, 3 bases remained unmatched. There are 15 residues in the CDR3. Germline V lookup: CDR1 DFQATT, CDR2 SNEGSKA (reference sequence). DNA of the CDR3: TGCAGTGCTAGAGATGAGCGGGAGGGGTACAATGAGCAGTTCTTC. Protein sequence: CSARDEREGYNEQFF.

CDR3 amino acids: CSALILAGGHNTQYF. As DNA, the CDR3 is TGCAGTGCTTTAATACTAGCGGGGGGGCATAATACGCAGTATTTT. The rearrangement links TRBV20-1 to TRBJ2-3; 13 bases align to TRBD2. The CDR3 totals 15 residues. CDR1 is DFQATT, CDR2 SNEGSKA, per germline (reference sequence). Trimming at V came to 5 bases and at J to 7 bases, leaving 9 bases not matched to a gene.

This clonotype appeared many times. This CDR3 reads CASSYLDSLLYF. Written as DNA, the CDR3 is TGTGCCAGCAGCTACCTTGATAGCCTCTTGTATTTT. The chain combines TRBV3-1 with TRBJ2-3; D not resolved. The ends were cut back, 5 bases at V and 14 bases at J, with 17 bases in the middle. Germline V gene sequence: CDR1 LGHDT, CDR2 YNNKEL (reference sequence). There are 12 residues in the CDR3.

This rearrangement joins TRBV18 to TRBJ2-4, with 7 bases matching TRBD2. There are 14 residues in the CDR3. Germline CDR1 reads KGHSH; CDR2 reads LQKENI. The V and J ends lost 6 bases and 0 bases, in that order; junction bases with no gene match: 2. CDR3 DNA: TGTGCCAGCTCGGCGGGAGAAGCCAAAAACATTCAGTACTTC. Protein: CASSAGEAKNIQYF.

In this sample, this clonotype turned up a few times. The rearrangement uses TRBV4-3 and TRBJ2-2; 7 nucleotides line up with TRBD1. Germline V CDR1 and CDR2: LGHNA, YSLEER. V lost 4 bases, J lost 2 bases, and 10 bases stayed unmatched. CDR3 length: 17 amino acids. CDR3 in amino acids: CASSLYRGQVNTGELFF. In nucleotides, the CDR3 is TGCGCCAGCAGCCTATACAGGGGCCAGGTTAACACCGGGGAGCTGTTTTTT.

This clonotype was counted at least ten times. The V and J genes are TRBV7-8 and TRBJ2-5, with 8 nucleotides matching TRBD1. CDR3 length: 15 amino acids. Germline V gives CDR1 SGHVS, CDR2 FQNEAQ. V lost 5 bases, J lost 4 bases, and 9 bases stayed unmatched. CDR3 in amino acids: CASSPQTGAGETQYF. As DNA, the CDR3 is TGTGCCAGCAGCCCGCAGACAGGGGCGGGAGAGACCCAGTACTTC.

This clonotype has a handful of counts. V is TRBV5-5 and J is TRBJ2-7; tentative D call: TRBD2 (5 bases). The CDR3 is 17 residues long. Trimming cost V 4 bases and J 2 bases, with 22 bases left between them. Germline lookup yields CDR1 SGHKS and CDR2 YYEKEE (reference sequence). The DNA of the CDR3 is TGTGCCAGCAGCCTGGGGATTGGGGTGGGAGTAGCCTACGAGCAGTACTTC. Translating gives CASSLGIGVGVAYEQYF.

This clonotype was seen a few times. The rearrangement links TRBV7-2 to TRBJ2-7; TRBD2 agrees at 12 bases. Looked up from germline, CDR1 is SGHTA and CDR2 is FQGNSA. V lost 3 bases, J lost 3 bases, and 3 bases stayed unmatched. The CDR3 runs 15 residues. The CDR3 nucleotides read TGTGCCAGCAGCTTCGGACTAGCGGGACACTACGAGCAGTACTTC. This gives the protein CASSFGLAGHYEQYF. The full variable domain, with the rest looked up from reference TRBV7-2 and TRBJ2-7, is GAGVSQSPSNKVTEKGKDVELRCDPISGHTALYWYRQSLGQGLEFLIYFQGNSAPDKSGLPSDRFSAERTGGSVSTLTIQRTQQEDSAVYLCASSFGLAGHYEQYFGPGTRLTVT.

The table lists this clonotype with a few counts. The gene calls are TRBV9 and TRBJ2-5; the match to TRBD2 covers 12 bases. V gave up 0 bases and J gave up 1 base; unmatched junction bases: 7. This CDR3 comprises 18 residues. The germline V gene encodes CDR1 SGDLS and CDR2 YYNGEE. The CDR3, as DNA: TGTGCCAGCAGCGTAGTCACTAGCGGGAGGCCTGGCCAAGAGACCCAGTACTTC. It specifies CASSVVTSGRPGQETQYF.

V is TRBV20-1 and J is TRBJ2-2; tentative D call: TRBD1 (5 bases). V lost 0 bases, J lost 0 bases, and 17 bases lay in between. This CDR3 spans 18 amino acids. Germline CDR1 and CDR2: DFQATT and SNEGSKA (reference sequence). Written as DNA, the CDR3 is TGCAGTGCTAGAGATATAGCAGGGTCCCACACGAACACCGGGGAGCTGTTTTTT. Translation gives CSARDIAGSHTNTGELFF.

This clonotype was seen repeatedly, ten times or more. The V and J genes are TRBV14 and TRBJ2-7, with D possibly matching TRBD2 (6 bases). V gave up 4 bases and J gave up 3 bases, with 16 bases separating them. Germline loops: CDR1 SGHDN, CDR2 FVKESK. This CDR3 is built from 15 residues. The CDR3 loop is CASSPIRGLYYEQYF. DNA of the CDR3: TGTGCCAGCAGCCCGATTCGGGGACTCTACTACGAGCAGTACTTC. Full variable domain (remainder filled in from reference TRBV14 and TRBJ2-7): EAGVTQFPSHSVIEKGQTVTLRCDPISGHDNLYWYRRVMGKEIKFLLHFVKESKQDESGMPNNRFLAERTGGTYSTLKVQPAELEDSGVYFCASSPIRGLYYEQYFGPGTRLTVT.

The rearrangement links TRBV20-1 to TRBJ2-2; D is possibly TRBD2 (7 bases). CDR1 and CDR2 (germline): DFQATT, SNEGSKA (reference sequence). The length of the CDR3 is 18 residues. Trimming took off 1 base at V and 4 bases at J, with 22 bases between the two ends. In nucleotides, the CDR3 is TGCAGTGCTAGAGGACGGACTAGGGACACACCCTTCACCGGGGAGCTGTTTTTT. This translates into CSARGRTRDTPFTGELFF.

This chain joins TRBV5-1 and TRBJ2-7; perhaps TRBD2 as D (6 bases). Per germline, CDR1 SGHRS and CDR2 YFSETQ. Trimming shortened V by 5 bases and J by 2 bases, and 14 bases separated the two germline ends. The length of the CDR3 is 14 residues. Here the CDR3 reads CASSEGGGTYEQYF. DNA for the CDR3: TGCGCCAGCAGTGAAGGTGGAGGGACCTACGAGCAGTACTTC.